This T cell receptor (beta chain) is from a study of control samples from healthy donors and cancer patients. Germline loops: CDR1 SGHDT, CDR2 YYEEEE. This CDR3 is built from 13 residues. Trimming cost V 2 bases and J 3 bases, with 9 bases left between them. TCRdb keeps only in-frame clones here, not all; method: immunoSEQ multiplex PCR. The sample shows 150,000 to 200,000 clones, around 90% of them seen only once. The chain employs TRBV5-6 and TRBJ2-7; weak D call: TRBD1 (5 bases). This TCR was recovered from a woman between 50 and 59 years old in good health. The sequenced sample consisted of blood. The CDR3 DNA reads TGTGCCAGCAGCTTAGGGGCCGGCTACGAGCAGTACTTC. This translates into CASSLGAGYEQYF.